Listed below are T cell receptor beta chains from one sample, sequenced in a study of PD-L1 blockade in urothelial cancer. TCRdb keeps only in-frame clones here, not all; method: immunoSEQ multiplex PCR. The table records approximately 100,000 clones, roughly 90% of them present only once. The sample was PBMCs, taken around atezolizumab (anti-PD-L1) treatment. The receptors shown here come from a woman over 75 with urothelial cancer. Both conserved end residues are part of each CDR3. The order of the fields is V gene, D gene, clone size, J gene, CDR3 DNA, CDR3 protein. The D gene is left open where the match is weak. The listing skips clone size in some rows; elsewhere it reads once, few, many or a size class.

V: TRBV7-3
D: TRBD1
size: NA
J: TRBJ1-1
DNA: TGTGCCAGCAGTCCGGGACAGGGCACTGAAGCTTTCTTT
CDR3: CASSPGQGTEAFF

V: TRBV5-1
D: NA
size: once
J: TRBJ2-2
DNA: TGCGCCAGCAGCCTAGGTTCCCCGACCGGGGAGCTGTTTTTT
CDR3: CASSLGSPTGELFF

V: TRBV18
D: NA
size: NA
J: TRBJ2-2
DNA: TGTGCCAGCTCACGCGGGACAGACGGGAGGGAGCTGTTTTTT
CDR3: CASSRGTDGRELFF

V: TRBV15
D: NA
size: NA
J: TRBJ1-1
DNA: TGTGCCACCAGCAGAGTTCAGGGGACAGCTTTCTTT
CDR3: CATSRVQGTAFF

V: TRBV27
D: TRBD1
size: NA
J: TRBJ2-3
DNA: TGTGCCAGCACTCCCCTACCACCGGGACAGAGCACAGATACGCAGTATTTT
CDR3: CASTPLPPGQSTDTQYF

V: TRBV28
D: TRBD2
size: NA
J: TRBJ2-2
DNA: TGTGCCATCGAAGGAGGGTTGGGAGGGTCCCTAAACACCGGGGAGCTGTTTTTT
CDR3: CAIEGGLGGSLNTGELFF

V: TRBV19
D: NA
size: NA
J: TRBJ2-6
DNA: TGTGCCAGTAGTATAGTGAGCTCTGGGGCCAACGTCCTGACTTTC
CDR3: CASSIVSSGANVLTF

V: TRBV5-5
D: TRBD2
size: NA
J: TRBJ2-1
DNA: TGTGCCAGCAGCCTGGGACTAGCGGGTTATAATGAGCAGTTCTTC
CDR3: CASSLGLAGYNEQFF

V: TRBV14
D: NA
size: NA
J: TRBJ1-1
DNA: TGTGCCAGCAGCCCAAGAGAAAACAGCCTGAACACTGAAGCTTTCTTT
CDR3: CASSPRENSLNTEAFF

V: TRBV5-4
D: TRBD1
size: NA
J: TRBJ1-3
DNA: TGTGCCAGCAGCTCACAGGGGGGGGAAAACACCATATATTTT
CDR3: CASSSQGGENTIYF

V: TRBV10-3
D: NA
size: NA
J: TRBJ2-3
DNA: TGTGCCATCCGGAGCGGGACAAGCACAGATACGCAGTATTTT
CDR3: CAIRSGTSTDTQYF

V: TRBV6-6
D: TRBD1
size: NA
J: TRBJ2-7
DNA: TGTGCCAGCAGGGCGGGAGACAGGGGGCGCAGTGAGCAGTACTTC
CDR3: CASRAGDRGRSEQYF

V: TRBV6-5
D: NA
size: NA
J: TRBJ2-5
DNA: TGTGCCAGCAGCCGGGGACAAGAGACCCAGTACTTC
CDR3: CASSRGQETQYF

V: TRBV5-1
D: TRBD1
size: NA
J: TRBJ1-2
DNA: TGCGCCAGCAGCAGGACCGGACAGGACTATGGCTACACCTTC
CDR3: CASSRTGQDYGYTF

V: TRBV11-3
D: TRBD2
size: once
J: TRBJ2-7
DNA: TGTGCCAGCAGCTTAGACTCTAGCGGCTACGAGCAGTACTTC
CDR3: CASSLDSSGYEQYF

V: TRBV18
D: TRBD1
size: NA
J: TRBJ1-1
DNA: TGTGCCAGCTCACCGGGGACAGGGGGCGCTTCCACTGAAGCTTTCTTT
CDR3: CASSPGTGGASTEAFF

V: TRBV5-1
D: TRBD1
size: NA
J: TRBJ1-1
DNA: TGCGCCAGCAGCTGGGGACAGACTCACACTGAAGCTTTCTTT
CDR3: CASSWGQTHTEAFF

V: TRBV7-6
D: TRBD1
size: NA
J: TRBJ2-5
DNA: TGTGCCAGCAGCTTGGGACAGCAAGAGACCCAGTACTTC
CDR3: CASSLGQQETQYF

V: TRBV11-2
D: NA
size: NA
J: TRBJ2-2
DNA: TGTGCCAGCAGCCGGACAGAGATAACCGGGGAGCTGTTTTTT
CDR3: CASSRTEITGELFF

V: TRBV27
D: TRBD1
size: NA
J: TRBJ2-3
DNA: TGTGCCAGCAGTCTCAGGGGGTCCGGAGATACGCAGTATTTT
CDR3: CASSLRGSGDTQYF

V: TRBV5-5
D: TRBD1
size: NA
J: TRBJ1-5
DNA: TGTGCCAGCAGCGGAGGGACAGGGTATAGCAATCAGCCCCAGCATTTT
CDR3: CASSGGTGYSNQPQHF

V: TRBV29-1
D: TRBD1
size: NA
J: TRBJ2-2
DNA: TGCAGCGGGGGGCCGGGACAGGGGGCTAGCGGGGAGCTGTTTTTT
CDR3: CSGGPGQGASGELFF

V: TRBV28
D: NA
size: NA
J: TRBJ1-1
DNA: TGTGCCAGCAGTCGGGAACAAGGTGAAGCTTTCTTT
CDR3: CASSREQGEAFF

V: TRBV4-2
D: NA
size: NA
J: TRBJ1-3
DNA: TGTGCCAGCAGCCTCTCGGGGGGCACCATATATTTT
CDR3: CASSLSGGTIYF

V: TRBV7-9
D: NA
size: NA
J: TRBJ2-3
DNA: TGTGCCAGCAGCTTAACGGGAATGGATACGCAGTATTTT
CDR3: CASSLTGMDTQYF

V: TRBV27
D: NA
size: NA
J: TRBJ2-1
DNA: TGTGCCAGCAGTCCGGCCCGGGAGTCGCGGGGTGAGCAGTTCTTC
CDR3: CASSPARESRGEQFF

V: TRBV11-2
D: NA
size: once
J: TRBJ2-1
DNA: TGTGCCAGCAGCTTAGAAACTAGCCAGAGGGGTGAGCAGTTCTTC
CDR3: CASSLETSQRGEQFF

V: TRBV25-1
D: TRBD1
size: NA
J: TRBJ2-3
DNA: TGTGCCAGCAGGGCAGGGGGAGATACGCAGTATTTT
CDR3: CASRAGGDTQYF

V: TRBV13
D: NA
size: NA
J: TRBJ1-5
DNA: TGTGCCAGCAGCTTAGGTCGCAGGGACAATCAGCCCCAGCATTTT
CDR3: CASSLGRRDNQPQHF

V: TRBV7-2
D: TRBD1
size: few
J: TRBJ1-1
DNA: TGTGCCAGCAGCTCCGCCGGGACAGGGGTCGCTGAAGCTTTCTTT
CDR3: CASSSAGTGVAEAFF

V: TRBV4-1
D: NA
size: NA
J: TRBJ2-2
DNA: TGCGCCAGCAGCGACCTTGGGGGGGGCGGGAGAACCGGGGAGCTGTTTTTT
CDR3: CASSDLGGGGRTGELFF

V: TRBV27
D: NA
size: NA
J: TRBJ1-5
DNA: TGTGCCAGCAGTAACATTCCACAGGCGCCCGGGCCCCAGCATTTT
CDR3: CASSNIPQAPGPQHF

V: TRBV2
D: NA
size: NA
J: TRBJ2-2
DNA: TGTGCCAGCAGTGCAGGGGGGTTTACCGGGGAGCTGTTTTTT
CDR3: CASSAGGFTGELFF

V: TRBV18
D: NA
size: NA
J: TRBJ2-5
DNA: TGTGCCAGCTTGCAACACCGTCAAGAGACCCAGTACTTC
CDR3: CASLQHRQETQYF

V: TRBV7-3
D: TRBD2
size: NA
J: TRBJ2-2
DNA: TGTGCCAGCAGCCCGGGGACTAGCGGGAGAATGGCCGGGGAGCTGTTTTTT
CDR3: CASSPGTSGRMAGELFF

V: TRBV7-8
D: NA
size: NA
J: TRBJ1-5
DNA: TGTGCCAGCAGCTCGCGGGATATCAATCAGCCCCAGCATTTT
CDR3: CASSSRDINQPQHF

V: TRBV9
D: TRBD2
size: NA
J: TRBJ2-3
DNA: TGTGCCAGCAGCGCCTTCCCTAGCGGGGCTAGCACAGATACGCAGTATTTT
CDR3: CASSAFPSGASTDTQYF

V: TRBV4-1
D: TRBD1
size: NA
J: TRBJ2-3
DNA: TGCGCCAGCAGCCAAGTGGGACAGGCAGATACGCAGTATTTT
CDR3: CASSQVGQADTQYF

V: TRBV7-8
D: NA
size: NA
J: TRBJ2-7
DNA: TGTGCCAGCAGCTTAGCAGAGAGATACGAGCAGTACTTC
CDR3: CASSLAERYEQYF

V: TRBV28
D: NA
size: few
J: TRBJ2-3
DNA: TGTGCCAGCAGTTTATCTGGGGAGGCAGATACGCAGTATTTT
CDR3: CASSLSGEADTQYF

V: TRBV28
D: TRBD1
size: NA
J: TRBJ1-2
DNA: TGTGCCAGCAGTCCGGACAGGGTCTCTGGCTACACCTTC
CDR3: CASSPDRVSGYTF

V: TRBV5-1
D: NA
size: NA
J: TRBJ2-2
DNA: TGCGCCAGCAGCTCTGACAGGGAGGACACCGGGGAGCTGTTTTTT
CDR3: CASSSDREDTGELFF